This TCR beta chain is drawn from a study of vaccination effects on CD4 cells after COVID-19 (dated by TCRdb to 2022 to 2024). With respect to the entire study: Each participant received two doses of an mRNA SARS-CoV-2 vaccine, either BNT162b2 or mRNA-1273. The full study included roughly 10 COVID-19 convalescent patients and several SARS-CoV-2-naive healthy vaccine recipients. SARS-CoV-2 spike-specific CD4+ TCR repertoires from before and after mRNA vaccination were compared in COVID-19 convalescent patients and in infection-naive vaccine recipients. Cultures from other donors in the study were sequenced using the Oncomine TCR Beta short-read assay on an Illumina iSeq 100. What the study reported, not specific to this receptor: The study was limited by a small number of convalescent patients, and early post-infection timepoints were lacking. Both infection-induced and vaccine-induced clones contracted markedly at late post-vaccination timepoints, which is consistent with waning T cell responses. Among healthy vaccine recipients, nearly all vaccine-induced clones were SARS-CoV-2 mono-reactive, and just 1 of 255 was cross-reactive with common cold coronaviruses.

In the ViraFEST assay, PBMC were stimulated with viral peptide pools, and antigen-specific CD4+ T cell clonotypes were then identified by expansion using TCR sequencing. After less than 13 days of culture, CD4+ T cells were isolated with the EasySep CD4+ T cell isolation kit. Negative nucleocapsid antibody results before and after vaccination confirmed that the healthy vaccine recipients had no prior SARS-CoV-2 infection. Each well held around 1.9 million PBMC cultured in IMDM containing approximately 5% human AB serum, roughly 9.6 IU/ml IL-2 and gentamicin, along with 8 to 10 ug/ml peptides. Half of the culture medium was replaced with fresh IL-2-containing medium on days 3 and 7. Unless noted otherwise, every peptide stimulation condition was grown in triplicate wells. Using Ficoll-Paque Plus gradient centrifugation, PBMC were separated from whole blood and then either used fresh or cryopreserved at -140C. Overlapping peptide pools spanned the spike proteins of SARS-CoV-2 and the common cold coronaviruses HCoV-NL63, HCoV-OC43 and HCoV-229E. Genomic DNA was extracted from cultured CD4+ T cells with the QIAamp micro DNA kit.

Relative to germline, V is missing 2 bases and J is missing 4 bases, with 1 base of the junction outside any gene match. The germline V gene specifies SNHLY as CDR1 and FYNNEI as CDR2. The CDR3 has 13 amino acids, counting the end cysteine and phenylalanine. The DNA shown is the 39-base CDR3, in frame from base 1. This clone has just a few counts. This receptor's antigen is unknown. Per-nucleotide qualities are absent, and no much larger clonotype sits a single base away. The same CDR3 arises from other DNA sequences in this sample as well. Library preparation employed the immunoSEQ multiplex PCR assay. TCR beta CDR3 sequencing was performed on DNA from the cultured, isolated CD4+ T cells. The paper's processing steps were these. Non-productive TCR sequences were removed, reads were trimmed to the CDR3 region, and CDR3s of at least 7 amino acids were retained. Antigen-specific clonotypes were identified using the MANAFEST web app by comparison of expansion in peptide wells against reference cultures. To count as positive, a clone had to show expansion at FDR<0.05 compared with the reference and with all other wells, an odds ratio above 5, and a frequency above 0.1% in two replicate wells. Clonotypes significantly expanded in SARS-CoV-2 spike wells and in at least one common cold coronavirus spike condition were defined as cross-reactive. CDR3 similarity was assessed by Levenshtein distance using the stringdist R package, and unrooted trees were constructed with ape in R 3.6.1. Not all clones reach the TCRdb copy of this immuneACCESS table, which keeps in-frame sequences only. Checked studies attribute under half of the gap to unresolved V genes and leave the rest unexplained. V and J calls plus clone size are reproduced from that table; the DNA served to infer D and trimming. The sample yields roughly 23,000 clones; 65% to 80% were counted once. Clones ranked in the top ten supply 11% of the sample.

This TCR derives from a human donor who received a COVID-19 vaccine. This sequence uses TRBV2 and TRBJ2-5, and TRBD1 matches 7 of the central bases. The source was CD4+ T cells from PBMCs cultured with HCoV-NL63 spike peptides, collected before COVID-19 vaccination. Sample cell subset or site, as interpreted from the label and publication: HCoV-NL63 spike overlapping peptide pool stimulation. The sequenced DNA is TGTGCCAGCAGTGAATACAGGGGAGAGACCCAGTACTTC. This translates into CASSEYRGETQYF.